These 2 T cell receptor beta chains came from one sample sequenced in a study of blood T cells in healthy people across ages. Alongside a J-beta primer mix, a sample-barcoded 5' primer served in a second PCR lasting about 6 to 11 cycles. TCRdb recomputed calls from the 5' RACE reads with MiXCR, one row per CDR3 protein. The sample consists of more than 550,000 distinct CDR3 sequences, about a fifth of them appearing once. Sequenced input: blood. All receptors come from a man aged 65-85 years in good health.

The CDR3 is CASSQEEPVVGGVTDTQYF. The CDR3 nucleotides are TGCGCCAGCAGCCAAGAAGAGCCAGTGGTTGGTGGGGTTACAGATACGCAGTATTTT. The V and J genes are TRBV4-3 and TRBJ2-3; D remains ambiguous. Germline assignment: CDR1 LGHNA and CDR2 YSLEER. This CDR3 spans 19 amino acids. V lost 0 bases and J 3 bases, leaving 22 bases between the germline ends.

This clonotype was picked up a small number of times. The chain's CDR3 is CAIRGGEGNEQFF. CDR3 coding DNA: TGTGCCATCAGAGGAGGAGAGGGGAATGAGCAGTTCTTC. This chain connects TRBV10-3 to TRBJ2-1, with D possibly being TRBD1 or TRBD2 (5 bases each). V dropped 6 bases and J dropped 7 bases, with 13 bases sitting between them. The germline CDR1 and CDR2 sequences are ENHRY and SYGVKD. The CDR3 is 13 amino acids.